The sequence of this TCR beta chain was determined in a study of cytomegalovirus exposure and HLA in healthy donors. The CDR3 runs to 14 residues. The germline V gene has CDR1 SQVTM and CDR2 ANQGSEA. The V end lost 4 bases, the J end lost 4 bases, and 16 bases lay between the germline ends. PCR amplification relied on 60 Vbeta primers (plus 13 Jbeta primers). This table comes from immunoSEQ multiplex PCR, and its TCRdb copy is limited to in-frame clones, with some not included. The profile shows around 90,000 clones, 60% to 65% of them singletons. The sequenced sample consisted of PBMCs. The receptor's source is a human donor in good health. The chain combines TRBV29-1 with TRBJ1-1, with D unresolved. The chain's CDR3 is CSVGQPWAVTEAFF. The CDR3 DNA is TGCAGCGTTGGCCAGCCTTGGGCCGTCACTGAAGCTTTCTTT.